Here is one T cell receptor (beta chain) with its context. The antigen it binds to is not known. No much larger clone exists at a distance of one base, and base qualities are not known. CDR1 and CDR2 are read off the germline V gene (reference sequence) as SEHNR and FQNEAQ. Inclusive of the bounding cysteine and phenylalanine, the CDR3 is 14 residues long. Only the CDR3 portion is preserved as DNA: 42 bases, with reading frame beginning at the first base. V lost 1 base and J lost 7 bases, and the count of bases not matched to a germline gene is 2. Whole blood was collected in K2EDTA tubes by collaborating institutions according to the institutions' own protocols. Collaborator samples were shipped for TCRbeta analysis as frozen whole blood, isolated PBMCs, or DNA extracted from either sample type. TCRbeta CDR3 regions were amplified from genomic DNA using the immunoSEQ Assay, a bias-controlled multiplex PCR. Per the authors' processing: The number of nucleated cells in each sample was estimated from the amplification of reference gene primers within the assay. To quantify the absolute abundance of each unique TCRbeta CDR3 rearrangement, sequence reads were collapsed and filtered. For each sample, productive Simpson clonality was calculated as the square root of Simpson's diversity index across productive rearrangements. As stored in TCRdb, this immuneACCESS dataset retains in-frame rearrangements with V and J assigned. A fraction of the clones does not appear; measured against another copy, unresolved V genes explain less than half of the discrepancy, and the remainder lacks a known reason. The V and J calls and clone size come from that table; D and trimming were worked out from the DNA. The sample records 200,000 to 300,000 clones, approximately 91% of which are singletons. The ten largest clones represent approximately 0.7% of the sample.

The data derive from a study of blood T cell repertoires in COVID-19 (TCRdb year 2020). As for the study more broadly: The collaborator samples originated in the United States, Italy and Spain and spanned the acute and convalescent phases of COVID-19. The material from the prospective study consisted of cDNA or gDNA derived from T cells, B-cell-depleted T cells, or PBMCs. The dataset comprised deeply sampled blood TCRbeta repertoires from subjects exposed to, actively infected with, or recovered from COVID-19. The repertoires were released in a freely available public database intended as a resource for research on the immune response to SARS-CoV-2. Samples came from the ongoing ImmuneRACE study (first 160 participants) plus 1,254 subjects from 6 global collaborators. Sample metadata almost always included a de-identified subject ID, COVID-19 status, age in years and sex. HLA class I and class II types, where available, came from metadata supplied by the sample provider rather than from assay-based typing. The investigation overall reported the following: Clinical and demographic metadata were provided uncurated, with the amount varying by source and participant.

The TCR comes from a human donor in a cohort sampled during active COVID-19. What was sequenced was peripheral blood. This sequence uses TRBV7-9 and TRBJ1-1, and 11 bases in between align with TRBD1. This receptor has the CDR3 CASSLEGQGDEAFF. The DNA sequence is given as TGTGCCAGCAGCTTAGAGGGACAGGGGGATGAAGCTTTCTTT. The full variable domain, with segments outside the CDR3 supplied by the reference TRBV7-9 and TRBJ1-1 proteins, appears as DTGVSQNPRHKITKRGQNVTFRCDPISEHNRLYWYRQTLGQGPEFLTYFQNEAQLEKSRLLSDRFSAERPKGSFSTLEIQRTEQGDSAMYLCASSLEGQGDEAFFGQGTRLTVV.